The entry that follows covers one T cell receptor (beta chain) sequence. The antigen is unknown. Primers: 60 Vbeta forward and 13 Jbeta reverse. Only in-frame clones appear in the TCRdb table, and some are missing; sequencing was by immunoSEQ multiplex PCR. The sample yields roughly 100,000 clones, 78% seen once. The data were taken from a study of cytomegalovirus exposure and HLA in healthy donors. Study-wide findings and caveats: With later analysis, a missense DCLRE1C variant became linked to TCR beta V- and J-gene trimming. Serostatus for CMV was the only available immune exposure information. The authors confirmed in vitro that three CMV-associated chains were specific for CMV antigens.

Germline CDR1 and CDR2: LNHDA and SQIVND (reference sequence). This CDR3 region has 16 residues. The V and J ends lost 8 bases and 4 bases respectively, with 23 bases between them. Donors consisted of healthy bone marrow donors. The chain has TRBV19 and TRBJ1-2, with D maybe TRBD1 (5 bases). The sequence was obtained from a man aged 25 to 40 in good health and CMV-seronegative. The source material was PBMCs. The CDR3 sequence is CASRITAGPNFYGYTF. The DNA for the CDR3 is TGTGCCAGTCGAATAACGGCAGGGCCAAATTTCTATGGCTACACCTTC.